This T cell receptor beta chain was recovered during a study of OX40 agonist ivuxolimab in advanced cancers. Study-wide points: With doses of 0.1 to 3.0 mg/kg, CD4+ and CD8+ blood T cells had undergone clonal expansion by week 6. The study did not work out the antigen specificity of the expanded peripheral T cells.

The protocol was immunoSEQ multiplex PCR, while the TCRdb copy is restricted to in-frame clones and leaves out a portion. The sample lists under 150,000 clones; 75% to 90% were seen once. V was trimmed by 1 base and J by 4 bases, leaving 15 bases between them. This CDR3 is built from 16 residues. Germline V CDR1 and CDR2: SGDLS, YYNGEE. A word on this clone: Its cognate antigen is unknown.

The receptor was isolated from an adult with an advanced solid tumor such as melanoma, head and neck, liver or kidney cancer. The chain recombines TRBV9 with TRBJ1-3; possibly TRBD1 for D (5 bases). The sequencing used CD4+ or CD8+ T cells sorted from blood, collected in a trial of the OX40 agonist ivuxolimab. The CDR3 reads CASSVRGEHFGNTIYF. The CDR3 region has the DNA TGTGCCAGCAGCGTACGGGGGGAGCATTTCGGAAACACCATATATTTT. The complete variable domain, with remaining parts taken from reference TRBV9 and TRBJ1-3, reads DSGVTQTPKHLITATGQRVTLRCSPRSGDLSVYWYQQSLDQGLQFLIQYYNGEERAKGNILERFSAQQFPDLHSELNLSSLELGDSALYFCASSVRGEHFGNTIYFGEGSWLTVV.